Listed here is a single T cell receptor (beta chain). The antigen it recognizes is unknown. No quality values exist for individual bases; no much larger clone is one base distant. The data belong to a study of blood T cell repertoires in COVID-19 (dated by TCRdb to the early 2020s). Regarding the study in general: Samples from collaborators originated in the United States, Italy and Spain and spanned both the acute and convalescent phases of COVID-19. The dataset comprised deeply sampled blood TCRbeta repertoires from subjects exposed to, actively infected with, or recovered from COVID-19. Samples were obtained from the ongoing ImmuneRACE study (first 160 participants) and from over 1,000 subjects provided by 6 global collaborators. Where HLA class I and class II types were available, the types were taken from metadata supplied by the sample provider, not from assay-based typing. Nearly every sample came with metadata listing a de-identified subject ID, COVID-19 status, age in years and sex. The repertoires were made available in a free public database intended to serve as a resource for research on the immune response to SARS-CoV-2. The prospective study material was composed of cDNA or gDNA derived from T cells, B-cell-depleted T cells, or PBMCs. What the research found in general, with its limitations: The amount of clinical and demographic metadata varied by source and participant and was provided uncurated.

The germline V gene (reference sequence) supplies CDR1 LNHNV and CDR2 YYDKDF. Including the terminal cysteine and phenylalanine, the CDR3 comprises 18 residues. Only the CDR3 DNA is retained, 54 bases long and in frame from the first base. Trimming takes 5 bases off V and 0 bases off J; junction bases not matched to a gene: 14. TCRbeta CDR3 regions were amplified from genomic DNA by means of the immunoSEQ Assay, a bias-controlled multiplex PCR. In the source study's methods: The number of nucleated cells in each sample was estimated by amplification of reference gene primers within the assay. To quantify the absolute abundance of each unique TCRbeta CDR3 rearrangement, sequence reads were collapsed and filtered. For each sample, productive Simpson clonality was calculated as the square root of Simpson's diversity index over productive rearrangements. What TCRdb holds here is the immuneACCESS table cut down to in-frame rearrangements. Part of the clones is not present; checked against another copy, under half of the missing clones reflect an unresolved V gene, and the others are unexplained. V and J calls and clone size are copied from that table; D and trimming were computed from the DNA. This sample has some 150,000 clones in its table, and around 86% of those were observed once. The ten most abundant clones make up approximately 3.5% of the sample.

The collaborating institutions used their own protocols to collect whole blood in K2EDTA tubes. For TCRbeta analysis, collaborators shipped samples in one of three forms: frozen whole blood, isolated PBMCs, or DNA extracted from either of those sample types. The chain joins TRBV15 to TRBJ2-7, with 9 junctional bases fitting TRBD1. What was sequenced was peripheral blood. The TCR was taken from an older man with acute or convalescent COVID-19. The encoded CDR3 is CATSPRTLQGASSYEQYF. Read as DNA, the sequence is TGTGCCACCAGCCCCCGGACTCTACAGGGGGCGAGCTCCTACGAGCAGTACTTC. With the portions outside the CDR3 filled from the reference TRBV15 and TRBJ2-7 genes, the complete variable region becomes DAMVIQNPRYQVTQFGKPVTLSCSQTLNHNVMYWYQQKSSQAPKLLFHYYDKDFNNEADTPDNFQSRRPNTSFCFLDIRSPGLGDTAMYLCATSPRTLQGASSYEQYFGPGTRLTVT.